This TCR beta chain stems from a study of PD-1 blockade in classical Hodgkin lymphoma. Overall study: Patients received nivolumab 3 mg/kg intravenously every 2 weeks. Study-wide points: Only CD4+ TCR diversity, not CD8+, had risen significantly by C4D1. Lower baseline TCR diversity was reported for newly diagnosed patients than for healthy donors.

Turning to this clone: Its antigen is unknown.

Brentuximab vedotin exposure varied among the patients, all of whom had relapsed after autologous stem cell transplantation. Magnetic negative selection purified CD4+ T cells from thawed PBMCs. Best outcomes ranged across complete response, partial response and progressive disease. The J segment lost 6 bases and the V segment lost 5 bases, leaving 10 bases of the junction unmatched. CDR1 and CDR2 (germline): SGHTA, FQGNSA. The CDR3 covers 17 residues. TCRdb keeps only in-frame clones here, not all; method: immunoSEQ multiplex PCR. The sample contains under 8,500 clones, 80% of which appear only once. The receptor was derived from a human donor with classical Hodgkin lymphoma. Source: CD4+ T cells from blood, taken at baseline. This chain connects TRBV7-2 to TRBJ2-1; 13 nucleotides agree with TRBD2. The CDR3, as DNA: TGTGCCAGCAGCCGCTGGGCTACTAGCGGGGGGGCCAATGAGCAGTTCTTC. Encoded protein: CASSRWATSGGANEQFF. Full variable domain (missing parts from reference TRBV7-2 and TRBJ2-1): GAGVSQSPSNKVTEKGKDVELRCDPISGHTALYWYRQSLGQGLEFLIYFQGNSAPDKSGLPSDRFSAERTGGSVSTLTIQRTQQEDSAVYLCASSRWATSGGANEQFFGPGTRLTVL.